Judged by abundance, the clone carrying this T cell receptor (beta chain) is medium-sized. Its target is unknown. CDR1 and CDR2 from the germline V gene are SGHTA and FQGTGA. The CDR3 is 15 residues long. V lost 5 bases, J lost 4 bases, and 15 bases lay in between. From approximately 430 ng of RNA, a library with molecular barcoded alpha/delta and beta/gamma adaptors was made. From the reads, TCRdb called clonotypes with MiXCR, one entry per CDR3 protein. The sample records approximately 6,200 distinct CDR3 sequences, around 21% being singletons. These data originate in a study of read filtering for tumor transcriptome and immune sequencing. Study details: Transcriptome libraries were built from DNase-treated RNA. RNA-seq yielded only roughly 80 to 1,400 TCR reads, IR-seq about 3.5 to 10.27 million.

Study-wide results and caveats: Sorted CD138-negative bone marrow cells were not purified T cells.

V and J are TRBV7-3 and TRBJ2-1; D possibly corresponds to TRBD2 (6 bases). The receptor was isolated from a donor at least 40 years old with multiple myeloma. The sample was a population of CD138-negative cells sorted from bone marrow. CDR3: CASSPSREAYNEQFF. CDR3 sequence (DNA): TGTGCCAGCAGCCCGTCCAGGGAGGCGTACAATGAGCAGTTCTTC.